This TCR beta chain is from a study of human T cells and chemical hapten exposure. A single record per CDR3 protein comes from TCRdb applying MiXCR to the RACE reads. Of around 40,000 distinct CDR3 sequences listed, roughly 13% are singletons. The length of the CDR3 is 13 residues. Germline CDR1 is KGHSH and CDR2 is LQKENI. Of note for this clonotype: A much larger clone differs from this one at a single base, so this may be a read error.

Specified time point: patch test 3, about 24 weeks after DPC sensitization. Treatment defined: therapeutic diphenylcyclopropenone sensitization with weekly scalp DPC. The starting material, unfractionated whole blood, was used for total RNA extraction. The sequencing here drew on whole blood, taken in connection with sensitization to the hapten diphenylcyclopropenone (DPC). This receptor was obtained from a middle-aged woman with alopecia areata. Some clones in this sample may be carry-over from other donors' samples. V gene TRBV18 combines with J gene TRBJ2-3; D not resolved. Here the CDR3 reads CVSSPTNTDTQYF. The CDR3 nucleotides read TGTGTCAGCTCGCCCACTAACACAGATACGCAGTATTTT. The variable domain in full, completed from reference TRBV18 and TRBJ2-3, reads NAGVMQNPRHLVRRRGQEARLRCSPMKGHSHVYWYRQLPEEGLKFMVYLQKENIIDESGMPKERFSAEFPKEGPSILRIQQVVRGDSAAYFCVSSPTNTDTQYFGPGTRLTVL.